A single sample is the source of the 16 T cell receptor beta chains below, sequenced in a study of shared clonotypes between healthy human individuals (dated by TCRdb to the early 2020s). Receptor amplification or capture employed the immunoSEQ multiplex PCR assay. Drawn from immuneACCESS, this table holds only the in-frame rearrangements with V and J called that TCRdb kept. Clones are partly lost; checked studies trace under half to an unresolved V gene and leave the rest unexplained. Within this sample are roughly 2,300,000 clones, with 92% of them counted one time only. 0.37% of the sample rests with the top ten. The sample was naive CD4+ T cells from PBMCs. The cell subset or site label here, explained by the study, means: CD45RA+ positively selected. The receptors derive from a man aged 18 to 29 in good health. Some clones in this sample may be carry-over from other donors' samples.

The gene calls are TRBV2 and TRBJ1-5; D is unclear. Germline values: CDR1 SNHLY, CDR2 FYNNEI. The V gene lost 5 bases and the J gene lost 3 bases, with 14 bases spanning the gap. The CDR3 spans 15 residues. Here the CDR3 reads CASSRPREFNQPQHF. Written as DNA, the CDR3 is TGTGCCAGCAGTCGGCCCCGTGAGTTCAATCAGCCCCAGCATTTT.

This chain joins TRBV4-1 and TRBJ1-4; D uncertain. V dropped 1 base and J dropped 7 bases, with 4 bases sitting between them. The CDR3 runs 12 residues. CDR1 MGHRA and CDR2 YSYEKL come from the germline V gene. CDR3 protein: CASSQVFEKLFF. The CDR3 coding sequence is TGCGCCAGCAGCCAAGTATTTGAAAAACTGTTTTTT.

This clone was observed once. The genes are TRBV28 and TRBJ2-7; D is perhaps TRBD1 or TRBD2 (6 bases each). Germline CDR1 is MDHEN and CDR2 is SYDVKM. The CDR3 consists of 16 residues. The V gene lost 3 bases and the J gene lost 5 bases, with 20 bases spanning the gap. CDR3 amino acids: CASSFASRGATHEQYF. The CDR3 nucleotides are TGTGCCAGCAGTTTCGCGTCGAGGGGGGCCACTCACGAGCAGTACTTC. Variable domain in full (rest from reference TRBV28 and TRBJ2-7): DVKVTQSSRYLVKRTGEKVFLECVQDMDHENMFWYRQDPGLGLRLIYFSYDVKMKEKGDIPEGYSVSREKKERFSLILESASTNQTSMYLCASSFASRGATHEQYFGPGTRLTVT.

The chain links TRBV10-2 to TRBJ2-5; 13 bases align to TRBD2. Trimming cost V 8 bases and J 4 bases; bases outside gene matches: 19. CDR1 is WSHSY, CDR2 SAAADI, per germline. The CDR3 spans 19 residues. Written as DNA, the CDR3 is TGCGCCAGCTGTTACCACGGACTAGCGGGAGTCCTGGGCCTAGAGACCCAGTACTTC. This encodes CASCYHGLAGVLGLETQYF.

The genes are TRBV15 and TRBJ2-7, with TRBD1 matching 7 bases. The CDR3 runs 13 residues. CDR1 is LNHNV, CDR2 YYDKDF, per germline (reference sequence). With V trimmed by 8 bases and J by 5 bases, 9 bases remained unmatched. The CDR3 region has the DNA TGTGCCACCGCCCCACAGGGGTTGCACGAGCAGTACTTC. Protein: CATAPQGLHEQYF.

The chain is built from TRBV7-9 and TRBJ2-2; D uncertain. CDR1 and CDR2 from the germline V gene are SEHNR and FQNEAQ (reference sequence). Trimming pared 3 bases from V and 4 bases from J, leaving 9 bases between. The CDR3 consists of 14 residues. CDR3 coding DNA: TGTGCCAGCAGCTTTGGGCAGGCCACCGGGGAGCTGTTTTTT. Amino acid sequence: CASSFGQATGELFF.

This clone is a singleton in its sample. V usage is TRBV28 and J usage is TRBJ2-7; D possibly matches TRBD1 or TRBD2 (5 bases each). Per germline, CDR1 MDHEN and CDR2 SYDVKM. The CDR3 has 15 amino acids. V was trimmed by 5 bases and J by 0 bases, leaving 14 bases between them. The CDR3 coding sequence is TGTGCCAGCAGTAGAGGGGCAGCCCTCTCCTACGAGCAGTACTTC. Its protein is CASSRGAALSYEQYF.

The chain links TRBV28 to TRBJ2-7, with D perhaps matching TRBD1 (5 bases). V lost 3 bases, J lost 2 bases, and 17 bases lay in between. The CDR3 runs to 16 residues. CDR1 and CDR2 (germline): MDHEN, SYDVKM. CDR3 DNA: TGTGCCAGCAGTTTCCCCCCGACAGTCACAACCTACGAGCAGTACTTC. This codes for CASSFPPTVTTYEQYF.

The rearrangement uses TRBV7-2 and TRBJ2-7, with a weak D call TRBD1 (5 bases). The CDR3 is 15 residues long. Looked up from germline, CDR1 is SGHTA and CDR2 is FQGNSA. Trimming left V 0 bases short and J 2 bases short, with 11 bases between. Here the CDR3 reads CASSLADTITYEQYF. The CDR3 nucleotides are TGTGCCAGCAGCTTAGCGGACACGATTACCTACGAGCAGTACTTC.

For the CDR3, the DNA is TGTGCCAGCAGCCAAGGGCGCGGGAGTACCTACGAGCAGTACTTC. It is translated as CASSQGRGSTYEQYF. The rearrangement links TRBV4-2 to TRBJ2-7, with 7 bases that match TRBD2. The junction had 5 bases not matched to a gene; V was cut back by 1 base and J by 2 bases. Germline CDR1 is LGHNA and CDR2 is YNFKEQ. The CDR3 extends over 15 amino acids.

The chain combines TRBV28 with TRBJ1-4; 7 nucleotides align to TRBD1. The J segment lost 8 bases and the V segment lost 6 bases, leaving 15 bases of the junction unmatched. CDR1 MDHEN and CDR2 SYDVKM come from the germline V gene. The CDR3 runs to 16 residues. The CDR3 sequence: CASSPIPQGSGEKLFF. As DNA, the CDR3 is TGTGCCAGCAGCCCAATCCCACAGGGGTCGGGGGAAAAACTGTTTTTT.

This chain links TRBV25-1 with TRBJ2-2, with TRBD1 as a possible D gene (6 bases). Looked up from germline, CDR1 is MGHDK and CDR2 is SYGVNS. The CDR3 loop spans 16 amino acids. Trimming removed 3 bases at V and 6 bases at J, with 17 bases between. The CDR3 bases are TGTGCCAGCAGTGATCCCCAGGGGCGCGGGTCCGGGGAGCTGTTTTTT. Its translation is CASSDPQGRGSGELFF.

The chain recombines TRBV7-8 with TRBJ2-1; TRBD1 aligns across 7 bases. The CDR3 contains 12 residues. With 5 bases clipped from V and 15 bases from J, the junction kept 10 bases outside the gene matches. CDR1 and CDR2 from the germline V gene are SGHVS and FQNEAQ. The CDR3 region has the DNA TGTGCCAGCAGCGCCGACAGGGTGCGATCGTTCTTC. Protein: CASSADRVRSFF.

The chain joins TRBV29-1 to TRBJ2-5, with TRBD2 identical over 9 bases. The germline CDR1 and CDR2 sequences are SQVTM and ANQGSEA. This CDR3 is 14 amino acids long. With V trimmed by 7 bases and J by 4 bases, 10 bases remained unmatched. CDR3 in DNA: TGCAGCGGAGCAAGTAGCGGGAGCGGAGAGACCCAGTACTTC. Amino acid sequence: CSGASSGSGETQYF.

The chain uses TRBV13 and TRBJ2-1, with 7 bases lining up with TRBD2. CDR3 length: 17 residues. The germline gives CDR1 PRHDT, CDR2 FYEKMQ (reference sequence). V lost 3 bases, J lost 0 bases, and 8 bases stayed unmatched. The CDR3 DNA reads TGTGCCAGCAGCTTCCCCCCAGCGGGACGCTCCTACAATGAGCAGTTCTTC. As protein: CASSFPPAGRSYNEQFF.

This clone was picked up one time. The V and J genes are TRBV29-1 and TRBJ2-7; 9 bases map to TRBD2. Looked up from germline, CDR1 is SQVTM and CDR2 is ANQGSEA. The CDR3 contains 13 residues. Losses at the gene ends were 7 bases for V and 0 bases for J; bases not matched to a gene: 4. The CDR3 spells CSAQREVSYEQYF. CDR3 DNA: TGCAGCGCTCAGCGGGAGGTCTCCTACGAGCAGTACTTC.